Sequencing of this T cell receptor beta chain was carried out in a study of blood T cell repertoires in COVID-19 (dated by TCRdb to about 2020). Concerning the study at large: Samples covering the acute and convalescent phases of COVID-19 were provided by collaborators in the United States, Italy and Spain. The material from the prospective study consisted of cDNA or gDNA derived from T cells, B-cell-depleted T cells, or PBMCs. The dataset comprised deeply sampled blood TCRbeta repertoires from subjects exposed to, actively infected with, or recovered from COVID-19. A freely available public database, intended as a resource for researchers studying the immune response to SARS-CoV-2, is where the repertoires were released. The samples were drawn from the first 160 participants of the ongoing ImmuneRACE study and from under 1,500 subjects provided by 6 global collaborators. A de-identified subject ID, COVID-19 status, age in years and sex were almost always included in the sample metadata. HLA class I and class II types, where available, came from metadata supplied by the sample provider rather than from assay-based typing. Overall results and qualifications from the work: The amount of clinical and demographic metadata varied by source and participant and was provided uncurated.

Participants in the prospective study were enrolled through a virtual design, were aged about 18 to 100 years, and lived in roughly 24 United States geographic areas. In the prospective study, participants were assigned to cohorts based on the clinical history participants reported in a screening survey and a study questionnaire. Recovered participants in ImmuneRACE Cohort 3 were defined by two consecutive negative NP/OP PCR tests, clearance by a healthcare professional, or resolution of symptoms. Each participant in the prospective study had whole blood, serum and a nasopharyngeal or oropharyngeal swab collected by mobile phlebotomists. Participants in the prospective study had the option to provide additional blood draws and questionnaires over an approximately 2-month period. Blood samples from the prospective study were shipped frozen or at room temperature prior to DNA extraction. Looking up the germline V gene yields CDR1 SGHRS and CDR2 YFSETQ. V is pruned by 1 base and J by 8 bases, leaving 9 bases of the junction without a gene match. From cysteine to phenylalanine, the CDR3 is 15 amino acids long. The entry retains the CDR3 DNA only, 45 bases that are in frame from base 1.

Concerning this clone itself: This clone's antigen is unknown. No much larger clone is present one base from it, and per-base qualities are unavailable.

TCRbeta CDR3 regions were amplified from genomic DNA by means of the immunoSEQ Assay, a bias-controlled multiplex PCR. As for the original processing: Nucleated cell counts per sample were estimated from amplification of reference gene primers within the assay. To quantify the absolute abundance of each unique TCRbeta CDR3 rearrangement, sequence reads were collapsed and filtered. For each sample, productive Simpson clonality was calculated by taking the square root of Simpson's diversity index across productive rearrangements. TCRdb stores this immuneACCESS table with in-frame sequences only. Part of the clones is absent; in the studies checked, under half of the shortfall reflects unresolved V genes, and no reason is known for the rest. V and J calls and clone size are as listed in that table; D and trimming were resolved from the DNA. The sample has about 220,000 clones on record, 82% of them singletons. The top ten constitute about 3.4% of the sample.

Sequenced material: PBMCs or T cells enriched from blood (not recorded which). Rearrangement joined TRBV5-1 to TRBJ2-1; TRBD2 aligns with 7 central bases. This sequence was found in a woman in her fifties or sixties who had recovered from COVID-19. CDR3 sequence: CASSLQAGSLDEQFF. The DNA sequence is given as TGCGCCAGCAGCTTGCAAGCGGGGTCATTGGATGAGCAGTTCTTC.